The 2 T cell receptor beta chains given below trace back to one sample, sequenced in a study of neoadjuvant anti-PD-1 for oral cavity cancer. Measured with immunoSEQ multiplex PCR; TCRdb has only the in-frame clones, and not every one. The sample yields more than 6,500 clones, nearly 45% seen once. Material: tumor tissue, obtained before nivolumab (anti-PD-1) treatment. The source is a person aged 40 to 85 with oral cavity squamous cell carcinoma.

The chain couples TRBV5-1 to TRBJ2-6; 7 positions match TRBD1. CDR3 length: 17 amino acids. The germline gives CDR1 SGHRS, CDR2 YFSETQ. Germline trimming cut 4 bases from V and 0 bases from J; bases unmatched to any gene: 7. The CDR3 sequence: CASSTGTAVSGANVLTF. The CDR3 coding sequence is TGCGCCAGCAGCACCGGGACAGCGGTCTCTGGGGCCAACGTCCTGACTTTC.

This clone was found a few times. The V gene is TRBV19, the J gene TRBJ1-2; a possible D gene is TRBD1 (6 bases). The V gene lost 8 bases and the J gene lost 5 bases, with 12 bases spanning the gap. CDR1 is LNHDA, CDR2 SQIVND, per germline (reference sequence). CDR3 length equals 12 residues. The CDR3 nucleotides are TGTGCCAGTTTCCGGGGGCTTTATGGCTACACCTTC. This codes for CASFRGLYGYTF.